This TCR beta chain is drawn from a study of Ad26.COV2.S vaccination and SARS-CoV-2 variants. At the level of the study: Donor had been placed in the Ad26.COV2.S arm of the COV1001 trial.

Only in-frame clones appear in the TCRdb table, and some are missing; sequencing was by immunoSEQ multiplex PCR. The sample shows about 420,000 clones, 88% of them seen only once. The germline CDR1 and CDR2 sequences are SGHRS and YFSETQ. Trimming removed 4 bases from V and 3 bases from J, with 13 bases in between. The CDR3 contains 15 residues. Documented treatment: roughly 18 received Ad26.COV2.S at low or high dose, single or two shots; 5 received placebo; per-sample allocation not given. Sampling took place 63 days after the first vaccine or placebo injection. The TCR sequence derives from a person aged 18-60 years who received the Ad26.COV2.S COVID-19 vaccine or a placebo. Here the sequenced sample was peripheral blood, taken in a trial of Ad26.COV2.S vaccine versus placebo. The genes are TRBV5-1 and TRBJ2-2; unclear D gene. The CDR3 sequence is CASSRVASDTGELFF. DNA for the CDR3: TGCGCCAGCAGCCGGGTTGCAAGCGACACCGGGGAGCTGTTTTTT.